What follows are 27 T cell receptor beta chains derived from one specimen sequenced in a study of blood T cell repertoires in COVID-19. Some clones are missing from TCRdb's copy, which holds only in-frame ones; the method was immunoSEQ multiplex PCR. Altogether 150,000 to 200,000 clones are present, less than 85% being singletons, with the ten largest covering about 14%. Sequenced: peripheral blood. These TCRs come from a man between 45 and 60 years old who had recovered from COVID-19.

CDR3 in DNA: TGTGCCAGCAGCCCTGGGCACAATGAAAAACTGTTTTTT. It specifies CASSPGHNEKLFF. The chain links TRBV12-3 or TRBV12-4 to TRBJ1-4; D not certain. The CDR3 has 13 amino acids. Trimming removed 6 bases at V and 5 bases at J, with 10 bases between.

The V and J genes are TRBV30 and TRBJ2-1; 7 bases align to TRBD1. Losses at the gene ends were 3 bases for V and 8 bases for J; bases not matched to a gene: 1. This CDR3 has 11 amino acids. Germline CDR1 and CDR2: GTSNPN and SVGIG (reference sequence). The CDR3 loop is CAWRGTDEQFF. CDR3 nucleotide sequence: TGTGCCTGGAGGGGGACAGATGAGCAGTTCTTC.

This clone came up a few times. The rearrangement joins TRBV14 to TRBJ2-6; TRBD2 matches 7 bases. CDR1 and CDR2 from the germline V gene are SGHDN and FVKESK. Losses at the gene ends were 4 bases for V and 2 bases for J; bases not matched to a gene: 8. The CDR3 is made up of 17 amino acids. This CDR3 is CASSRMGGVAGANVLTF. The CDR3 nucleotides are TGTGCCAGCAGCCGGATGGGGGGGGTCGCTGGGGCCAACGTCCTGACTTTC. Looking up the rest from reference TRBV14 and TRBJ2-6 gives the full variable domain: EAGVTQFPSHSVIEKGQTVTLRCDPISGHDNLYWYRRVMGKEIKFLLHFVKESKQDESGMPNNRFLAERTGGTYSTLKVQPAELEDSGVYFCASSRMGGVAGANVLTFGAGSRLTVL.

V usage is TRBV7-2 and J usage is TRBJ2-3, with TRBD2 matching over 11 bases. CDR1 SGHTA and CDR2 FQGNSA come from the germline V gene. Trimming cost V 5 bases and J 4 bases; bases outside gene matches: 5. The CDR3 loop spans 15 amino acids. DNA for the CDR3: TGTGCCAGCAGCCAACTAGCGGGAGTCCCAGATACGCAGTATTTT. Translating gives CASSQLAGVPDTQYF.

This clone was counted a few times. The rearrangement uses TRBV7-3 and TRBJ2-1; D is perhaps TRBD1 (6 bases). Germline loops: CDR1 SGHTA, CDR2 FQGTGA. Deletions cut 3 bases from V and 5 bases from J, with 17 bases between. The CDR3 is 16 amino acids. This CDR3 reads CASSLYTGLPHNEQFF. The CDR3 DNA follows: TGTGCCAGCAGCTTGTACACAGGGTTACCACACAATGAGCAGTTCTTC.

V is TRBV12-5 and J is TRBJ2-2; D gene uncertain. The germline V gene has CDR1 LGHNT and CDR2 FRNRAP. CDR3 length: 13 residues. V gave up 0 bases and J gave up 6 bases, with 5 bases separating them. This CDR3 reads CASGLVLPGELFF. For the CDR3, the DNA is TGTGCTAGTGGTTTGGTACTCCCCGGGGAGCTGTTTTTT.

This clone was found a few times. The gene calls are TRBV7-2 and TRBJ2-1, with 13 bases lining up with TRBD2. The CDR3 is 17 amino acids. Trimming removed 3 bases from V and 12 bases from J; junction bases left unmatched: 14. Germline V lookup: CDR1 SGHTA, CDR2 FQGNSA. The CDR3 is CASSFRPGLAGWSGQFF. Written as DNA, the CDR3 is TGTGCCAGCAGCTTCCGGCCGGGACTAGCGGGATGGAGTGGGCAGTTCTTC. Based on the CDR3 plus reference TRBV7-2 and TRBJ2-1, the full variable domain is GAGVSQSPSNKVTEKGKDVELRCDPISGHTALYWYRQSLGQGLEFLIYFQGNSAPDKSGLPSDRFSAERTGGSVSTLTIQRTQQEDSAVYLCASSFRPGLAGWSGQFFGPGTRLTVL.

The CDR3 nucleotides read TGTGCCAGCAGTCTATTACAGGCGAACACTGAAGCTTTCTTT. Protein: CASSLLQANTEAFF. V gene TRBV2 combines with J gene TRBJ1-1; TRBD1 might be the D (5 bases). Germline V gene sequence: CDR1 SNHLY, CDR2 FYNNEI. Trimming took 5 bases from V and 1 from J, leaving 11 bases between them. This CDR3 region has 14 residues.

The gene calls are TRBV3-1 (or the pseudogene TRBV3-2) and TRBJ2-2; 11 bases map to TRBD2. The CDR3 is 17 amino acids. V lost 4 bases to trimming and J lost 3 bases; unmatched junction nucleotides: 7. Per the germline V gene, CDR1 is LGHDT and CDR2 is YNNKEL (reference sequence). CDR3 in amino acids: CASSPLVAGGDTGELFF. CDR3 sequence (DNA): TGTGCCAGCAGCCCACTGGTAGCGGGAGGGGACACCGGGGAGCTGTTTTTT.

V gene TRBV28 combines with J gene TRBJ2-7; 12 nucleotides align to TRBD1. The CDR3 runs 15 residues. In germline, CDR1 is MDHEN, CDR2 SYDVKM. V was clipped by 4 bases and J by 7 bases; unmatched bases: 8. The chain's CDR3 is CASSSGGTGGREQYF. The CDR3 nucleotides read TGTGCCAGCAGTTCCGGTGGGACAGGGGGCAGAGAGCAGTACTTC.

In its sample, this clone was seen once. The genes are TRBV29-1 and TRBJ1-3; TRBD1 matches at 7 bases. From germline, CDR1 is SQVTM and CDR2 ANQGSEA. This CDR3 spans 15 amino acids. V was clipped by 0 bases and J by 2 bases; unmatched bases: 4. CDR3 sequence reads: CSVEDPQGTGNTIYF. CDR3 DNA: TGCAGCGTTGAAGATCCACAGGGGACTGGAAACACCATATATTTT.

The chain has TRBV15 and TRBJ2-2, with D perhaps TRBD2 (6 bases). Germline-derived CDR1 and CDR2 are LNHNV and YYDKDF (reference sequence). V lost 1 base and J lost 8, with 14 bases in between. The CDR3 consists of 15 residues. The CDR3 DNA sequence: TGTGCCACCAGCAGAGGACCTAGCGACCCAGGGGAGCTGTTTTTT. Translating it yields CATSRGPSDPGELFF.

This chain joins TRBV6-2 or TRBV6-3 and TRBJ2-7; possibly TRBD1 for D (5 bases). CDR1 is MNHEY, CDR2 SVGEGT, per germline. V lost 6 bases and J 1 base, leaving 13 bases between the germline ends. The CDR3 has 14 residues. CDR3 residues: CASSPTEISYEQYF. As DNA, the CDR3 is TGTGCCAGCAGCCCGACAGAGATTTCCTACGAGCAGTACTTC.

This sequence joins TRBV5-1 and TRBJ2-7; 11 nucleotides match TRBD2. Trimming took 1 base from V and 0 from J; bases not matched to a gene: 6. There are 17 residues in the CDR3. Looked up from germline, CDR1 is SGHRS and CDR2 is YFSETQ. CDR3: CASSLTSGSQSSYEQYF. The CDR3 nucleotides read TGCGCCAGCAGCTTGACTAGCGGGAGCCAAAGCTCCTACGAGCAGTACTTC.

The chain carries TRBV20-1 and TRBJ2-1; the match to TRBD2 covers 10 bases. In germline, CDR1 is DFQATT, CDR2 SNEGSKA (reference sequence). Unmatched junction bases numbered 4, after V lost 5 bases and J lost 12 bases. The CDR3 loop spans 11 amino acids. The CDR3 nucleotides read TGCAGTGCTGATAGCGGGAGGAGGCAGTTCTTC. This codes for CSADSGRRQFF.

This CDR3 reads CASSLTRGFVNEQFF. The CDR3 coding sequence is TGTGCCAGTAGTCTCACCAGGGGATTCGTCAATGAGCAGTTCTTC. The rearrangement uses TRBV19 and TRBJ2-1, with a weak D call TRBD1 (6 bases). CDR3 length equals 15 residues. Germline V CDR1 and CDR2: LNHDA, SQIVND (reference sequence). The ends were cut back, 5 bases at V and 6 bases at J, with 17 bases in the middle. The whole variable domain, remainder taken from reference TRBV19 and TRBJ2-1, is DGGITQSPKYLFRKEGQNVTLSCEQNLNHDAMYWYRQDPGQGLRLIYYSQIVNDFQKGDIAEGYSVSREKKESFPLTVTSAQKNPTAFYLCASSLTRGFVNEQFFGPGTRLTVL.

V is TRBV4-3 and J is TRBJ2-6; 7 bases agree with TRBD1. The CDR3 has 16 residues. The germline V gene encodes CDR1 LGHNA and CDR2 YSLEER. Losses at the gene ends were 3 bases for V and 2 bases for J; bases not matched to a gene: 4. This CDR3 reads CASSHTGVPGANVLTF. The CDR3 DNA follows: TGCGCCAGCAGCCATACAGGGGTCCCTGGGGCCAACGTCCTGACTTTC.

V usage is TRBV19 and J usage is TRBJ1-2; TRBD1 matches at 11 bases. The CDR3 spans 15 residues. Germline trimming cut 6 bases from V and 0 bases from J; bases unmatched to any gene: 3. The V gene's germline CDR1 is LNHDA and CDR2 SQIVND (reference sequence). Here the CDR3 DNA reads TGTGCCAGTAGCGGACAGGGGGCCGCTAACTATGGCTACACCTTC. Translating gives CASSGQGAANYGYTF. Variable domain in full (rest from reference TRBV19 and TRBJ1-2): DGGITQSPKYLFRKEGQNVTLSCEQNLNHDAMYWYRQDPGQGLRLIYYSQIVNDFQKGDIAEGYSVSREKKESFPLTVTSAQKNPTAFYLCASSGQGAANYGYTFGSGTRLTVV.

The chain carries TRBV18 and TRBJ2-6; 9 bases are a match to TRBD2. This CDR3 is built from 18 residues. V gave up 3 bases and J gave up 4 bases; unmatched junction bases: 10. CDR1 and CDR2 (germline): KGHSH, LQKENI. The CDR3 reads CASSPRASGTYGANVLTF. The CDR3 DNA reads TGTGCCAGCTCACCCCGGGCTAGCGGGACCTACGGGGCCAACGTCCTGACTTTC.

The chain is built from TRBV5-6 and TRBJ1-2; the match to TRBD1 covers 8 bases. CDR1 and CDR2 from the germline V gene are SGHDT and YYEEEE. CDR3 length equals 14 residues. After removal of 0 bases from V and 4 bases from J, the junction contained 2 bases not matched to a gene. Here the CDR3 DNA reads TGTGCCAGCAGCTTGGCCCAGGGGGCCTATGGCTACACCTTC. It specifies CASSLAQGAYGYTF.

CDR3 in DNA: TGTGCCAGCAGTTGGGGGCTTGCTAATGAAAAACTGTTTTTT. Its protein product is CASSWGLANEKLFF. This sequence joins TRBV6-5 and TRBJ1-4, with D possibly TRBD1 on 6 matching bases. Germline V CDR1 and CDR2: MNHEY, SVGAGI. Trimming shortened V by 4 bases and J by 3 bases, and 9 bases separated the two germline ends. The CDR3 is made up of 14 amino acids.

The rearrangement joins TRBV4-3 to TRBJ2-7, with TRBD2 matching over 9 bases. The CDR3 runs 19 residues. Germline values: CDR1 LGHNA, CDR2 YSLEER. The trim removed 0 bases at V and 3 bases at J, leaving 15 bases unmatched. The CDR3 protein is CASSQDLGGVAGVFYEQYF. In DNA, the CDR3 is TGCGCCAGCAGCCAAGATCTTGGGGGAGTAGCGGGAGTATTCTACGAGCAGTACTTC.

Only one count was recorded for this clone. The chain employs TRBV10-3 and TRBJ2-6; tentative D call: TRBD2 (6 bases). The germline V gene has CDR1 ENHRY and CDR2 SYGVKD. The CDR3 is made up of 14 amino acids. Trimming shortened V by 10 bases and J by 2 bases, and 12 bases separated the two germline ends. The CDR3 DNA sequence: TGTGCCACAGGAGGGGTGGCTGGGGCCAACGTCCTGACTTTC. Its protein is CATGGVAGANVLTF.

The table lists this clone with a count of one. The chain joins TRBV29-1 to TRBJ2-1; a possible D gene is TRBD1 (6 bases). The CDR3 contains 11 residues. The germline gives CDR1 SQVTM, CDR2 ANQGSEA. Trimming took 7 bases from V and 7 from J, leaving 11 bases between them. The CDR3 sequence: CSGSGENEQFF. CDR3 DNA: TGCAGCGGTTCAGGGGAGAATGAGCAGTTCTTC.

In this sample, this clone turned up a few times. The genes are TRBV7-2 and TRBJ2-7; D may be TRBD2 (7 bases). V lost 4 bases, J lost 2 bases, and 24 bases lay in between. The length of the CDR3 is 18 residues. Germline loops: CDR1 SGHTA, CDR2 FQGNSA. The DNA of the CDR3 is TGTGCCAGCAGCTATAGGGGGGGAACAAAAATAACCACCTACGAGCAGTACTTC. Protein product: CASSYRGGTKITTYEQYF.

The rearrangement links TRBV2 to TRBJ1-1; possibly TRBD1 for D (5 bases). There are 13 residues in the CDR3. The V gene lost 8 bases and the J gene lost 1 base, with 11 bases spanning the gap. Germline assignment: CDR1 SNHLY and CDR2 FYNNEI. The CDR3 bases are TGTGCCAGCGGAATCGACAGGAACACTGAAGCTTTCTTT. It translates to CASGIDRNTEAFF. The full variable domain, completed using reference TRBV2 and TRBJ1-1, is EPEVTQTPSHQVTQMGQEVILRCVPISNHLYFYWYRQILGQKVEFLVSFYNNEISEKSEIFDDQFSVERPDGSNFTLKIRSTKLEDSAMYFCASGIDRNTEAFFGQGTRLTVV.

CDR3 in DNA: TGTGCCAGTCAGACGGGGACTAGCACAGATACGCAGTATTTT. This gives the protein CASQTGTSTDTQYF. The chain is built from TRBV19 and TRBJ2-3; D may be TRBD2 (6 bases). CDR3 length: 14 residues. V shed 8 bases and J shed 0 bases, with 12 bases lying between them. Germline V gives CDR1 LNHDA, CDR2 SQIVND (reference sequence).